These T cell receptor beta chains were read from a single sample in a study of blood T cell repertoires in COVID-19. The method was immunoSEQ multiplex PCR; TCRdb's version includes in-frame clones alone and lacks a portion of them. Altogether about 280,000 clones are present, almost 85% being singletons, with the ten largest covering less than 6.5%. Sequenced input: peripheral blood. The receptors come from a man aged 45-60 years with active or convalescent COVID-19. CDR3s include the opening cysteine and the closing phenylalanine or tryptophan. The D gene is left open where the match is weak. Clone size is not always given. Where it is, it says once, few, many or a class for expanded clones.

D gene	clone size	V gene	J gene	CDR3 protein	CDR3 DNA
TRBD2	NA	TRBV18	TRBJ2-2	CASSPISGSVVGELFF	TGTGCCAGCTCACCCATAAGCGGGAGCGTCGTCGGGGAGCTGTTTTTT
TRBD2	NA	TRBV9	TRBJ2-3	CASSVGGPAGGRSDTQYF	TGTGCCAGCAGCGTAGGGGGGCCCGCGGGAGGAAGGTCAGATACGCAGTATTTT
TRBD1	NA	TRBV18	TRBJ2-4	CASSPRGDRAHIQYF	TGTGCCAGCTCACCAAGGGGGGACAGGGCCCACATTCAGTACTTC
TRBD1	NA	TRBV11-2	TRBJ2-7	CASSFLDRVGDEQYF	TGTGCCAGCAGCTTCCTCGACAGGGTGGGGGACGAGCAGTACTTC
NA	NA	TRBV19	TRBJ1-2	CASSIRGVPSNYGYTF	TGTGCCAGTAGTATTCGGGGTGTCCCCTCTAACTATGGCTACACCTTC
NA	once	TRBV6-2/TRBV6-3	TRBJ1-3	CASSSGLQGYGNTIYF	TGTGCCAGCAGTTCGGGCTTACAGGGTTACGGAAACACCATATATTTT
TRBD2	NA	TRBV9	TRBJ2-5	CASSGAGGETQYF	TGTGCCAGCAGCGGAGCGGGAGGGGAGACCCAGTACTTC
NA	NA	TRBV18	TRBJ2-4	CASSPEAKQNIQYF	TGTGCCAGCTCACCAGAGGCAAAGCAAAACATTCAGTACTTC
NA	NA	TRBV4-1	TRBJ2-2	CASNRLENTGELFF	TGCGCCAGCAATAGACTAGAGAACACCGGGGAGCTGTTTTTT
TRBD1	NA	TRBV6-6	TRBJ1-1	CASSPGQGWNPEAFF	TGTGCCAGCAGTCCCGGACAGGGGTGGAACCCTGAAGCTTTCTTT
TRBD1	NA	TRBV18	TRBJ2-7	CASSPGGQARYEQYF	TGTGCCAGCTCACCCGGGGGACAGGCCCGCTACGAGCAGTACTTC
TRBD1	NA	TRBV12-3/TRBV12-4	TRBJ1-2	CASSQGGYLGYTF	TGTGCCAGCAGTCAGGGGGGCTACCTTGGCTACACCTTC
TRBD1	NA	TRBV7-2	TRBJ1-2	CATPPGDRGPGYGYTF	TGTGCCACCCCCCCCGGAGACAGGGGCCCGGGTTATGGCTACACCTTC
TRBD2	once	TRBV2	TRBJ2-5	CASSEVAGGRETQYF	TGTGCCAGCAGTGAAGTAGCGGGAGGACGGGAGACCCAGTACTTC
NA	NA	TRBV6-5	TRBJ1-2	CASSPSPGGYTF	TGTGCCAGCAGCCCCTCGCCGGGTGGCTACACCTTC
NA	few	TRBV5-6	TRBJ1-5	CASSFLRSDQPQHF	TGTGCCAGCAGCTTTCTTAGAAGCGATCAGCCCCAGCATTTT
TRBD2	NA	TRBV7-8	TRBJ2-7	CASSWGLAAYEQYF	TGTGCCAGCAGCTGGGGACTAGCGGCCTACGAGCAGTACTTC
NA	NA	TRBV5-1	TRBJ1-2	CASSFGQHYGYTF	TGCGCCAGCAGCTTCGGACAGCACTATGGCTACACCTTC
TRBD1	NA	TRBV29-1	TRBJ2-1	CSVEAGQSSYNEQFF	TGCAGCGTTGAAGCGGGACAGAGCTCCTACAATGAGCAGTTCTTC
TRBD1	NA	TRBV3-1/TRBV3-2	TRBJ2-7	CASSQRTGAPPYEQYF	TGTGCCAGCAGCCAGAGGACAGGGGCCCCACCCTACGAGCAGTACTTC
TRBD1	NA	TRBV5-4	TRBJ1-2	CASSFSPGTARYGYTF	TGTGCCAGCAGCTTTTCGCCGGGGACAGCAAGATATGGCTACACCTTC
TRBD1	once	TRBV23-1	TRBJ2-7	CASSQFGTGVYEQYF	TGCGCCAGCAGTCAATTCGGGACAGGGGTCTACGAGCAGTACTTC
TRBD1	NA	TRBV5-6	TRBJ1-4	CASSALADRGLNEKLFF	TGTGCCAGCAGCGCCTTGGCCGACAGGGGTCTTAATGAAAAACTGTTTTTT
NA	NA	TRBV27	TRBJ1-4	CASRGWTEDATNEKLFF	TGTGCCAGCAGAGGATGGACGGAGGATGCAACTAATGAAAAACTGTTTTTT
TRBD1	NA	TRBV19	TRBJ1-4	CASRGQGFNEKLFF	TGTGCCAGTAGGGGACAGGGATTTAACGAAAAACTGTTTTTT
NA	NA	TRBV6-5	TRBJ2-7	CASSWGHSSYEQYF	TGTGCCAGCAGTTGGGGGCACAGCTCCTACGAGCAGTACTTC